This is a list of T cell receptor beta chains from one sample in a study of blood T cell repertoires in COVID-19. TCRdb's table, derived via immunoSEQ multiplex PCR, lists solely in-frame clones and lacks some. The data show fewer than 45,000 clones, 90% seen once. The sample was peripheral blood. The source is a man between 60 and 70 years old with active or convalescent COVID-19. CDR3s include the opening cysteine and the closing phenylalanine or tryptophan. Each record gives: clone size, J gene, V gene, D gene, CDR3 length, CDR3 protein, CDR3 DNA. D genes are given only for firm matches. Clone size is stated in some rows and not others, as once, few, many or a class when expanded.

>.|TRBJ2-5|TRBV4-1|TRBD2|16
CASSQVLAGGPETQYF
TGCGCCAGCAGCCAAGTCCTAGCGGGAGGGCCGGAGACCCAGTACTTC
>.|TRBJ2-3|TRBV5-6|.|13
CASSPRARDAQYF
TGTGCCAGCAGCCCCCGTGCGCGTGATGCGCAGTATTTT
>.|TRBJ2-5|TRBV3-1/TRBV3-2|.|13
CASSRGHQETQYF
TGTGCCAGCAGCCGCGGCCACCAAGAGACCCAGTACTTC
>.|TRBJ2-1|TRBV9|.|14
CASSVEASIYEQFF
TGTGCCAGCAGCGTAGAGGCTAGCATCTATGAGCAGTTCTTC
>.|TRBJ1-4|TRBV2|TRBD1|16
CASSPWDRATGEKLFF
TGTGCCAGCAGTCCGTGGGACAGGGCGACGGGGGAAAAACTGTTTTTT
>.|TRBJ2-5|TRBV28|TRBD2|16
CASSLGRGRAGETQYF
TGTGCCAGCAGTTTGGGGCGCGGGAGGGCCGGGGAGACCCAGTACTTC
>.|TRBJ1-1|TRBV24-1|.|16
CATSAGAHDGGAEAFF
TGTGCCACCAGTGCCGGGGCGCATGATGGGGGCGCTGAAGCTTTCTTT
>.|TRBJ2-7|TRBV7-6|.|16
CASSLARGRFTYEQYF
TGTGCCAGCAGCTTAGCCCGGGGTCGTTTCACCTACGAGCAGTACTTC
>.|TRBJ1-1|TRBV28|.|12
CASSTGDTEAFF
TGTGCCAGCAGTACCGGGGACACTGAAGCTTTCTTT
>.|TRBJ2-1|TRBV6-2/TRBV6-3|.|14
CASSPRGLGNEQFF
TGTGCCAGCAGTCCCCGCGGTTTAGGCAATGAGCAGTTCTTC
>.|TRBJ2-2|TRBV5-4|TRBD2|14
CASSLTSGNGELFF
TGTGCCAGCAGCTTGACTAGCGGGAACGGGGAGCTGTTTTTT
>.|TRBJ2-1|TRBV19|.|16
CASSPFGGKWNNEQFF
TGTGCCAGTAGTCCCTTCGGCGGGAAGTGGAACAATGAGCAGTTCTTC
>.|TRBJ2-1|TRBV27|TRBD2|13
CASSLGGYNEQFF
TGTGCCAGCAGTTTGGGGGGGTACAATGAGCAGTTCTTC
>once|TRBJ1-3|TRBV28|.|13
CASSDFLGNTIYF
TGTGCCAGCAGTGACTTTCTTGGAAACACCATATATTTT
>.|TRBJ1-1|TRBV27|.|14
CASSFDREGAEAFF
TGTGCCAGCAGTTTCGATCGAGAGGGGGCTGAAGCTTTCTTT
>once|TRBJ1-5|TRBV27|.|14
CASSFHGQNQPQHF
TGTGCCAGCAGTTTCCATGGACAGAATCAGCCCCAGCATTTT
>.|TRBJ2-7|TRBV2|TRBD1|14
CASRGNRGRHEQYF
TGTGCCAGCAGGGGAAACAGGGGGCGCCACGAGCAGTACTTC
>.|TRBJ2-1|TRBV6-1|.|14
CASREGLAYNEQFF
TGTGCCAGCAGAGAAGGGCTTGCCTACAATGAGCAGTTCTTC
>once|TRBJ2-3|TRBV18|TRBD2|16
CASSPPSGVGLATQYF
TGTGCCAGCTCACCACCTAGCGGGGTCGGTTTGGCTACGCAGTATTTT
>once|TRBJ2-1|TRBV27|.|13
CASSQAAYNEQFF
TGTGCCAGCAGTCAGGCAGCCTACAATGAGCAGTTCTTC
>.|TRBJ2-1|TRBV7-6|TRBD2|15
CASSLGNSGGNEQFF
TGTGCCAGCAGCTTAGGAAATAGCGGGGGCAATGAGCAGTTCTTC
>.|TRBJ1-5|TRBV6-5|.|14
CASSSNQIYQPQHF
TGTGCCAGCAGTTCCAACCAGATCTATCAGCCCCAGCATTTT
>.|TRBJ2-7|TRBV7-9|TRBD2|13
CASSWGLAYEQYF
TGTGCCAGCAGCTGGGGACTAGCCTACGAGCAGTACTTC
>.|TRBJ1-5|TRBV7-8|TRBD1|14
CASSSTGADQPQHF
TGTGCCAGCAGCTCGACAGGGGCGGATCAGCCCCAGCATTTT
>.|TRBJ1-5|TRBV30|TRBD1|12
CAWSVYRGSQHF
TGTGCCTGGAGTGTCTACAGGGGATCCCAGCATTTT
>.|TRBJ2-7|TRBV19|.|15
CASSIDPQARYEQYF
TGTGCCAGTAGTATAGATCCCCAGGCCCGCTACGAGCAGTACTTC
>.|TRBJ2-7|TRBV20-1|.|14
CSASSWGETYEQYF
TGCAGTGCTAGTTCCTGGGGGGAAACCTACGAGCAGTACTTC
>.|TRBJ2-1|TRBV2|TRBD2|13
CASSETSVGLQFF
TGTGCCAGCAGTGAAACTAGCGTAGGGCTACAGTTCTTC
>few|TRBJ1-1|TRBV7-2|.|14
CASSLIDRFGEAFF
TGTGCCAGCAGCCTAATTGACAGATTTGGTGAAGCTTTCTTT